This passage covers 9 T cell receptor beta chains from one sample sequenced in a study of blood T cell repertoires in COVID-19. TCRdb's table, derived via immunoSEQ multiplex PCR, lists solely in-frame clones and lacks some. Found here are roughly 70,000 clones, over 75% of them singletons; the top ten hold around 4.2%. Sequencing was carried out using peripheral blood. The source is a man in his sixties or seventies with acute or convalescent COVID-19.

The rearrangement links TRBV6-6 to TRBJ1-1, with 9 bases identical to TRBD1. J was trimmed by 6 bases and V by 8 bases; bases with no gene match: 10. The CDR3 is 14 amino acids. CDR1 MNHNY and CDR2 SVGAGI come from the germline V gene (reference sequence). The CDR3 sequence is CASGRQGVGSEAFF. For the CDR3, the DNA is TGTGCCAGCGGGAGACAGGGGGTAGGTTCTGAAGCTTTCTTT.

The chain combines TRBV4-3 with TRBJ2-7, with TRBD1 matching 7 bases. This CDR3 contains 14 residues. Germline CDR1 is LGHNA and CDR2 is YSLEER. V dropped 4 bases and J dropped 1; count of bases not matched to a gene: 4. CDR3 protein: CASSPRTGSYEQYF. The CDR3 bases are TGCGCCAGCAGCCCGCGGACAGGATCCTACGAGCAGTACTTC.

This clone was seen once. The CDR3 DNA reads TGCGCCAGCAGCTCGATAGCGGGGATCGACGAGCAGTACTTC. Its translation: CASSSIAGIDEQYF. This chain uses TRBV5-1 with TRBJ2-7, with TRBD2 identical over 8 bases. CDR3 size: 14 residues. CDR1 and CDR2 (germline): SGHRS, YFSETQ. J was trimmed by 5 bases and V by 3 bases; bases with no gene match: 7. The entire variable domain, with the rest obtained from reference TRBV5-1 and TRBJ2-7, is as follows: KAGVTQTPRYLIKTRGQQVTLSCSPISGHRSVSWYQQTPGQGLQFLFEYFSETQRNKGNFPGRFSGRQFSNSRSEMNVSTLELGDSALYLCASSSIAGIDEQYFGPGTRLTVT.

This sequence joins TRBV10-1 and TRBJ1-1; the D gene is possibly TRBD1 (5 bases). CDR3 length: 17 amino acids. Trimming shortened V by 6 bases and J by 0 bases, and 20 bases separated the two germline ends. The germline V gene encodes CDR1 WNHNN and CDR2 SYGVQD (reference sequence). The chain's CDR3 is CASSPPVQGHMNTEAFF. The CDR3 region has the DNA TGCGCCAGCAGCCCCCCGGTGCAGGGTCATATGAACACTGAAGCTTTCTTT.

This chain links TRBV7-2 with TRBJ1-2; 9 positions match TRBD1. The CDR3 totals 13 residues. The germline CDR1 and CDR2 sequences are SGHTA and FQGNSA. The V segment lost 5 bases and the J segment 7 bases; nucleotides outside the gene matches: 5. CDR3 amino acids: CASSPRQGVGYTF. CDR3 in DNA: TGTGCCAGCAGCCCCCGACAGGGGGTTGGCTACACCTTC.

A few counts support this clone. The V call is TRBV4-1, the J call TRBJ2-7; 10 nucleotides match TRBD1. J lost 6 bases, V lost 3 bases, and 11 bases had no gene match. Germline CDR1 MGHRA, CDR2 YSYEKL. This CDR3 has 16 amino acids. The chain's CDR3 is CASSHGQGGRGIEQYF. Written as DNA, the CDR3 is TGCGCCAGCAGCCACGGACAGGGGGGCCGGGGGATCGAGCAGTACTTC.

This sequence joins TRBV3-1 (or the pseudogene TRBV3-2) and TRBJ2-6; D ambiguous. CDR1 and CDR2 (germline): LGHDT, YNNKEL (reference sequence). The CDR3 runs 15 residues. V was clipped by 2 bases and J by 4 bases, with 9 bases between them. The CDR3 is CASSQQWAGANVLTF. The CDR3 DNA follows: TGTGCCAGCAGCCAACAGTGGGCGGGGGCCAACGTCCTGACTTTC.

The chain joins TRBV19 to TRBJ1-1, with 9 nucleotides matching TRBD1. Germline-derived CDR1 and CDR2 are LNHDA and SQIVND (reference sequence). The V gene end was trimmed by 7 bases and the J gene end by 4 bases; junction bases not matched to a gene: 7. This CDR3 has 14 residues. The CDR3 loop reads CASIQGARSTEAFF. Here the CDR3 DNA reads TGTGCCAGTATACAGGGGGCGCGGAGCACTGAAGCTTTCTTT.

The chain couples TRBV18 to TRBJ2-1, with a possible D match to TRBD2 (6 bases). The V end was cut by 6 bases, the J end by 8 bases, with 11 bases between. The CDR3 contains 12 residues. Germline V gives CDR1 KGHSH, CDR2 LQKENI. CDR3 sequence (DNA): TGTGCCAGCTCCCCCAGGGAGGATGAGCAGTTCTTC. Its translation: CASSPREDEQFF.